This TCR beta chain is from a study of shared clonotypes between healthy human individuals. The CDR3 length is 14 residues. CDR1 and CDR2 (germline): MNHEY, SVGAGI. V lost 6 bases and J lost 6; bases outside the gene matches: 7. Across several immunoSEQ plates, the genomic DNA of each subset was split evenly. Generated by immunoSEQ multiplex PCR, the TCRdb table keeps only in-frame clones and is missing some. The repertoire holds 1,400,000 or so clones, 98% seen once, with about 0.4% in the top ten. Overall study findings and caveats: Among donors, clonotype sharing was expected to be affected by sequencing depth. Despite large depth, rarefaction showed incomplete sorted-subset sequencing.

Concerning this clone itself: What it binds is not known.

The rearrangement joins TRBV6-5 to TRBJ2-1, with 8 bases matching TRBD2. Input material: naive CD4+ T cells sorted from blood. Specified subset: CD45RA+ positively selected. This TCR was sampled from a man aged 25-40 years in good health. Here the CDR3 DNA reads TGTGCCAGCAGGTCAGCGGGAGTTGTCAATGAGCAGTTCTTC. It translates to CASRSAGVVNEQFF.